The 16 T cell receptor beta chains below were found in one sample sequenced in a study of T cell responses to AZD1222 COVID-19 vaccine. Sequencing used immunoSEQ multiplex PCR; TCRdb keeps in-frame clones, though not all of them. Among 90,000 to 150,000 clones listed, roughly 87% were seen once. Source: peripheral blood, taken on day 0 of AZD1222 vaccination. Receptors originate from an adult in good health.

This clone was observed a few times. This chain uses TRBV15 with TRBJ1-2; 8 bases are shared with TRBD1. Germline V gene data show CDR1 as LNHNV and CDR2 as YYDKDF (reference sequence). The length of the CDR3 is 14 residues. V lost 6 bases, J lost 2 bases, and 5 bases stayed unmatched. In DNA form, the CDR3 reads TGTGCCACCAGACCGGGACAGGAGAACTATGGCTACACCTTC. Its translation: CATRPGQENYGYTF.

The chain has TRBV7-2 and TRBJ2-7; D is possibly TRBD2 (6 bases). Trimming left V 1 base short and J 2 bases short, with 12 bases between. Looked up from germline, CDR1 is SGHTA and CDR2 is FQGNSA. The CDR3 loop spans 15 amino acids. The CDR3 sequence is CASSLVGLSTYEQYF. The CDR3 nucleotides read TGTGCCAGCAGCTTAGTCGGACTATCCACCTACGAGCAGTACTTC.

As concerns this clone: The same CDR3 can be traced to other DNA sequences in this sample. The chain recombines TRBV5-4 with TRBJ2-1; 13 bases align to TRBD2. The CDR3 is 15 residues long. The V gene end was trimmed by 4 bases and the J gene end by 4 bases; junction bases not matched to a gene: 2. The germline CDR1 and CDR2 sequences are SGHNT and YYREEE (reference sequence). The CDR3 spells CASSTGLAGYNEQFF. The CDR3 DNA sequence: TGTGCCAGCAGCACGGGACTAGCGGGGTACAATGAGCAGTTCTTC.

The chain uses TRBV28 and TRBJ2-7; 10 bases agree with TRBD1. The CDR3 length is 19 residues. The germline V gene has CDR1 MDHEN and CDR2 SYDVKM. Trimming removed 2 bases from V and 3 bases from J; junction bases left unmatched: 16. CDR3: CASSLDLAGGTGEFYEQYF. The CDR3 bases are TGTGCCAGCAGTTTAGATTTGGCCGGCGGGACAGGGGAGTTCTACGAGCAGTACTTC.

This chain uses TRBV12-5 with TRBJ2-1; weak D call: TRBD1 (5 bases). This CDR3 spans 12 amino acids. Deletions cut 6 bases from V and 9 bases from J, with 12 bases between. Germline V lookup: CDR1 LGHNT, CDR2 FRNRAP. For the CDR3, the DNA is TGTGCTAGTGGGCCAGGGTTACTTGAGCAGTTCTTC. Translating gives CASGPGLLEQFF.

This sequence joins TRBV19 and TRBJ2-7, with D tentatively TRBD1 or TRBD2 (5 bases each). The germline V gene has CDR1 LNHDA and CDR2 SQIVND (reference sequence). There are 13 residues in the CDR3. Trimming shortened V by 8 bases and J by 0 bases, and 11 bases separated the two germline ends. CDR3 sequence reads: CASSGRNSYEQYF. The CDR3 DNA reads TGTGCCAGTTCGGGACGGAACTCCTACGAGCAGTACTTC.

The chain is built from TRBV4-1 and TRBJ1-2, with D perhaps matching TRBD1 (6 bases). Germline assignment: CDR1 MGHRA and CDR2 YSYEKL. V lost 3 bases, J lost 4 bases, and 15 bases lay in between. This CDR3 region has 15 residues. In nucleotides, the CDR3 is TGCGCCAGCAGCCACGAACAGGGATCAGTCTATGGCTACACCTTC. This encodes CASSHEQGSVYGYTF.

The chain joins TRBV4-1 to TRBJ2-5, with TRBD1 identical over 7 bases. Germline assignment: CDR1 MGHRA and CDR2 YSYEKL. Trimming at V came to 4 bases and at J to 6 bases, leaving 11 bases not matched to a gene. There are 15 residues in the CDR3. In DNA form, the CDR3 reads TGCGCCAGCAGCCGCAGAGACAGGGAGATACAGACCCAGTACTTC. This gives the protein CASSRRDREIQTQYF.

The V call is TRBV6-5, the J call TRBJ2-7; 11 nucleotides line up with TRBD2. The CDR3 consists of 15 residues. The V gene's germline CDR1 is MNHEY and CDR2 SVGAGI. Trimming took 0 bases from V and 4 from J; bases not matched to a gene: 2. The CDR3 loop reads CASSYSGTSGYEQYF. The CDR3, as DNA: TGTGCCAGCAGTTACTCGGGGACTAGCGGTTACGAGCAGTACTTC.

The rearrangement uses TRBV4-1 and TRBJ2-5; D gene uncertain. CDR1 and CDR2 (germline): MGHRA, YSYEKL. The V end lost 4 bases, the J end lost 2 bases, and 8 bases lay between the germline ends. The CDR3 covers 13 residues. DNA of the CDR3: TGCGCCAGCAGCCTTAGGGCGCAAGAGACCCAGTACTTC. Protein sequence: CASSLRAQETQYF.

This rearrangement joins TRBV9 to TRBJ1-3, with no clear D. Looked up from germline, CDR1 is SGDLS and CDR2 is YYNGEE. Trimming cost V 0 bases and J 5 bases, with 9 bases left between them. The CDR3 loop spans 14 amino acids. CDR3: CASSVDAGRNTIYF. DNA for the CDR3: TGTGCCAGCAGCGTAGATGCAGGAAGAAACACCATATATTTT.

This sequence joins TRBV12-3 or TRBV12-4 and TRBJ1-4; D gene uncertain. Trimming removed 5 bases from V and 5 bases from J, with 6 bases in between. The CDR3 consists of 12 residues. The CDR3 region has the DNA TGTGCCAGCAGTCGGAGCAATGAAAAACTGTTTTTT. Amino acid sequence: CASSRSNEKLFF.

J is TRBJ2-7 and V is TRBV7-2, with 8 bases fitting TRBD2. The trim removed 5 bases at V and 4 bases at J, leaving 16 bases unmatched. The CDR3 totals 17 residues. Germline values: CDR1 SGHTA, CDR2 FQGNSA. The DNA for the CDR3 is TGTGCCAGCAGCCGTCCGGGGGGTGGGAGCGGGAGTTACGAGCAGTACTTC. It yields the protein CASSRPGGGSGSYEQYF.

This chain uses TRBV5-4 with TRBJ2-2; D possibly corresponds to TRBD2 (7 bases). Germline V CDR1 and CDR2: SGHNT, YYREEE (reference sequence). Trimming cost V 7 bases and J 0 bases, with 19 bases left between them. This CDR3 comprises 17 residues. CDR3 region: CASSNGGAGANTGELFF. The CDR3 region has the DNA TGTGCCAGCTCAAATGGGGGGGCAGGGGCGAACACCGGGGAGCTGTTTTTT.

This chain joins TRBV4-3 and TRBJ2-5; 9 bases align to TRBD2. The CDR3 has 17 residues. Germline-derived CDR1 and CDR2 are LGHNA and YSLEER. The ends lost 4 bases at V and 5 bases at J; junction bases unmatched: 14. CDR3 DNA: TGCGCCAGCAGCCCCCTCGGGACTAGCCAAGACAGTGAGACCCAGTACTTC. This codes for CASSPLGTSQDSETQYF.

V gene TRBV5-1 combines with J gene TRBJ2-5, with D maybe TRBD2 (5 bases). CDR1 is SGHRS, CDR2 YFSETQ, per germline. Trimming left V 4 bases short and J 5 bases short, with 18 bases between. The CDR3 covers 15 residues. The CDR3 sequence: CASSGMWGVGETQYF. The CDR3 DNA is TGCGCCAGCAGCGGGATGTGGGGAGTAGGGGAGACCCAGTACTTC.